This TCR beta chain was recorded in a study of T cells in Graves' hyperthyroidism and ophthalmopathy. It was RNA transcripts that yielded the amplified TCR beta CDR3 regions. The HTBI primer set drove a first-round RT-PCR of the TCR CDR3. TCRdb redid the calling of the multiplex PCR reads with MiXCR, one entry per CDR3 protein. The profile shows about 200,000 distinct CDR3 sequences, approximately 16% of them singletons. This clonotype was recorded many times. J lost 3 bases, V lost 0 bases, and 5 bases had no gene match. Germline CDR1 reads SGHVS; CDR2 reads FQNEAQ. The CDR3 loop spans 16 amino acids.

This receptor was taken from a woman aged 50 to 65 with Graves' hyperthyroidism. The chain is built from TRBV7-8 and TRBJ1-3, with TRBD1 identical over 7 bases. Sequencing was performed on blood. CDR3 amino acids: CASSLASRGNGNTIYF. CDR3 coding DNA: TGTGCCAGCAGCTTAGCGTCCAGGGGGAATGGAAACACCATATATTTT.